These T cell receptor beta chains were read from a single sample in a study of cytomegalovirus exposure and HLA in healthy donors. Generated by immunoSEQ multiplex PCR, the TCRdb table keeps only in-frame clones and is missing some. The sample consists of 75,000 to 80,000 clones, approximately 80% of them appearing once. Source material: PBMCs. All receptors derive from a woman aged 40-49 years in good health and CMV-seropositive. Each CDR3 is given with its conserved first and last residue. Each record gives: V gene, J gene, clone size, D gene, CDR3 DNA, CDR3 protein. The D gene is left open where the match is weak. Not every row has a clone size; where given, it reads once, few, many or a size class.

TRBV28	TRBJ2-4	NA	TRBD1	TGTGCCAGCAGTTTGACAGGGGGAAACATTCAGTACTTC	CASSLTGGNIQYF
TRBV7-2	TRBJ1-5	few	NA	TGTGCCAGCAGCTTAGCGGAGTCAACGGGCAATCAGCCCCAGCATTTT	CASSLAESTGNQPQHF
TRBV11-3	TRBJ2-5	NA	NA	TGTGCCAGCAGCCGACAGTTTTCAGAGACCCAGTACTTC	CASSRQFSETQYF
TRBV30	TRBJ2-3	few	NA	TGTGCCTGGAGATCACAGGGAGATACGCAGTATTTT	CAWRSQGDTQYF
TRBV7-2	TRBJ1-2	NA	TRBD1	TGTGCCAGCAGCTTCGATGACAGGGGAAACTATGGCTACACCTTC	CASSFDDRGNYGYTF
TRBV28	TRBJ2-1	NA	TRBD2	TGTGCCAGCAGACCCGGGGGGGGCCTTAATGAGCAGTTCTTC	CASRPGGGLNEQFF
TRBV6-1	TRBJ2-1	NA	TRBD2	TGTGCCAGCAGTGGTAGCGGGGGGTGGAATGAGCAGTTCTTC	CASSGSGGWNEQFF
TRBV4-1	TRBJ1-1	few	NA	TGCGCCAGCAGCCCCAGTTGGGGCGGCACTGAAGCTTTCTTT	CASSPSWGGTEAFF
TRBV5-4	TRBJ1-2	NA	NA	TGTGCCAGCAGCTTGGTTACCAGGTCGGGGTATGGCTACACCTTC	CASSLVTRSGYGYTF
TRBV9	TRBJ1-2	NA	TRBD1	TGTGCCAGCAGCGTATATGATAGGACGGCAGGGGGAGGCTACACCTTC	CASSVYDRTAGGGYTF
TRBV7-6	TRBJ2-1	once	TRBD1	TGTGCCAGCAGCTCGGGGACAGGGGGCTATGAGCAGTTCTTC	CASSSGTGGYEQFF
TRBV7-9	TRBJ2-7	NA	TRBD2	TGTTCCAGCAGCTCTAGCGGGGGGGCCTCCTACGAGCAGTACTTC	CSSSSSGGASYEQYF
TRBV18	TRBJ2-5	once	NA	TGTGCCAGCTCACCCATCGGGAAAGAGACCCAGTACTTC	CASSPIGKETQYF
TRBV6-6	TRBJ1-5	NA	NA	TGTGCCAGCAGTCCACGACACCCAGATCAGCCCCAGCATTTT	CASSPRHPDQPQHF
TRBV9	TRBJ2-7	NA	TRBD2	TGTGCCAGCAGCGTAGCGGGGGGGACTTACGAGCAGTACTTC	CASSVAGGTYEQYF
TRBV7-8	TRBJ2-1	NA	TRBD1	TGTGCCAGCAGCGACAGGGGCGTAGGTGAGCAGTTCTTC	CASSDRGVGEQFF
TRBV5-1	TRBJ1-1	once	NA	TGCGCCAGCAGCTTGGACGTCCGAGGGACTGAAGCTTTCTTT	CASSLDVRGTEAFF
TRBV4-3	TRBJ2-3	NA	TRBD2	TGCGCCAGCAGCCAAGACCTAGGGGCGGGGGGGCCAGATACGCAGTATTTT	CASSQDLGAGGPDTQYF
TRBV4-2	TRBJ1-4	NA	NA	TGTGCCAGCAGCCAGTGGGGGGGGATGAGCGAAAAACTGTTTTTT	CASSQWGGMSEKLFF
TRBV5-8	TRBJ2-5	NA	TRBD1	TGTGCCAGCAGCCTCCGACAGGGGGGTTTATCGGAGACCCAGTACTTC	CASSLRQGGLSETQYF
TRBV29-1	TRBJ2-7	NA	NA	TGCAGCGTCTATCGGGGGTACGAGCAGTACTTC	CSVYRGYEQYF
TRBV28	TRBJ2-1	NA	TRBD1	TGTGCCAGCAGTTTAAACAGGGGTGGCCATGAGCAGTTCTTC	CASSLNRGGHEQFF
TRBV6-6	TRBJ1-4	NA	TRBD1	TGTGCCAGCAGTCGACAGGGACCAACTAATGAAAAACTGTTTTTT	CASSRQGPTNEKLFF
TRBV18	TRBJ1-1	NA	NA	TGTGCCAGCTACATTCAGGGGAGCACTGAAGCTTTCTTT	CASYIQGSTEAFF
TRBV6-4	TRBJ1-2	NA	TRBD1	TGTGCCAGCAGAACGGACAGGGGGGATGGCTACACCTTC	CASRTDRGDGYTF
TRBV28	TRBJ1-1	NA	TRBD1	TGTGCCAGCAGTATCGACAGGGGGACCACTGAAGCTTTCTTT	CASSIDRGTTEAFF
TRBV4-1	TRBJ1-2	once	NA	TGCGCCAGCAGCCAAGATTGGAGGGTTCTCTATGGCTACACCTTC	CASSQDWRVLYGYTF
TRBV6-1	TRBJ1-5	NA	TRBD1	TGTGCCAGCAGTGCCCCAGGCAGGGGGAATAGTCAGCCCCAGCATTTT	CASSAPGRGNSQPQHF
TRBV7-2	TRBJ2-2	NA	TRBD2	TGTGCCAGCAGCTTAAGGCGGGGGGGACGGACCGGGGAGCTGTTTTTT	CASSLRRGGRTGELFF
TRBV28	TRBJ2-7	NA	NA	TGTGCCAGCAGGCCTACAGGGACCTACGAGCAGTACTTC	CASRPTGTYEQYF
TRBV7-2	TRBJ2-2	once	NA	TGTGCCAGCTCTTTCCTGTGGCTAGAAGATGGCACCGGGGAGCTGTTTTTT	CASSFLWLEDGTGELFF
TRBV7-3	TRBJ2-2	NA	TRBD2	TGTGCCAGCAGCGCCGGACTAGCCCTGAACACCGGGGAGCTGTTTTTT	CASSAGLALNTGELFF
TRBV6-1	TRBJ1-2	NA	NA	TGTGCCAGCAGCCCGGAGCAGTGGGGCCATGGCTACACCTTC	CASSPEQWGHGYTF
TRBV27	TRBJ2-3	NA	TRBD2	TGTGCCAGCAGCCCTTCCCTAGCGGGGGGGCCCGATACGCAGTATTTT	CASSPSLAGGPDTQYF
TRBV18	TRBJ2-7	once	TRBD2	TGTGCCAGCTCACCAGCGGAAGCGGGGGAACTCGAGCAGTACTTC	CASSPAEAGELEQYF
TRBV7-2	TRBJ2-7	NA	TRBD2	TGTGCCAGCAGCTTAGAACTAGCGGCAGCCTACGAGCAGTACTTC	CASSLELAAAYEQYF
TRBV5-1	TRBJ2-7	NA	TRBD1	TGCGCCAGCAGCTTGGAGGGACAGGGTCTCGACGAGCAGTACTTC	CASSLEGQGLDEQYF
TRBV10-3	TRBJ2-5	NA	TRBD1	TGTGCCATCAGTCCCGACAGGGATGGGGGAGACCAGTACTTC	CAISPDRDGGDQYF